These 8 T cell receptor beta chains were all obtained from the same sample, sequenced in a study of shared clonotypes between healthy human individuals (dated by TCRdb to 2020 to 2021). Library generation was performed with the immunoSEQ multiplex PCR assay. The table comes from immuneACCESS by way of TCRdb, which keeps in-frame sequences with V and J called. Part of the clones is missing from these tables; in studies checked, under half for an unresolved V gene and the rest for unknown reasons. This sample has under 300,000 clones in its table, and 65% to 70% of those were observed once. The top ten clones comprise around 10% of the sample. Sequencing was performed on memory CD4+ T cells sorted from blood. The cell subset or site label on this specimen signifies: CD45RA-negative fraction. The source is a man aged 25-45 years in good health.

This CDR3 is CASSFRRLAGADTQYF. The DNA for the CDR3 is TGTGCCAGCAGCTTCCGCCGGCTAGCGGGAGCAGATACGCAGTATTTT. The chain is built from TRBV7-8 and TRBJ2-3; 10 nucleotides align to TRBD2. The junction had 7 bases not matched to a gene; V was cut back by 3 bases and J by 4 bases. CDR1 and CDR2 (germline): SGHVS, FQNEAQ. The CDR3 is made up of 16 amino acids.

This chain uses TRBV25-1 with TRBJ2-1, with D possibly matching TRBD2 (6 bases). CDR3 length equals 15 residues. Deletions cut 1 base from V and 8 bases from J, with 15 bases between. Germline loops: CDR1 MGHDK, CDR2 SYGVNS. CDR3 nucleotides: TGTGCCAGCAGTGAATTCAGCGGGCATGGGTATGAGCAGTTCTTC. It encodes CASSEFSGHGYEQFF. The entire variable domain, with the rest obtained from reference TRBV25-1 and TRBJ2-1, is as follows: EADIYQTPRYLVIGTGKKITLECSQTMGHDKMYWYQQDPGMELHLIHYSYGVNSTEKGDLSSESTVSRIRTEHFPLTLESARPSHTSQYLCASSEFSGHGYEQFFGPGTRLTVL.

This rearrangement joins TRBV15 to TRBJ1-5, with no clear D. The CDR3 loop spans 14 amino acids. CDR1 and CDR2 (germline): LNHNV, YYDKDF (reference sequence). Trimming shortened V by 2 bases and J by 1 base, and 6 bases separated the two germline ends. The CDR3: CATSRRPSNQPQHF. The CDR3 coding sequence is TGTGCCACCAGCAGAAGGCCGAGCAATCAGCCCCAGCATTTT.

The chain is built from TRBV19 and TRBJ2-7; D is undetermined. The germline V and J ends were trimmed by 9 bases and 0 bases, with 15 bases remaining between them. Germline V gene lookup returns CDR1 LNHDA and CDR2 SQIVND (reference sequence). This CDR3 is 14 amino acids long. CDR3 loop: CASSPVPDSYEQYF. DNA of the CDR3: TGTGCCAGCTCGCCTGTCCCCGACTCCTACGAGCAGTACTTC.

The chain recombines TRBV2 with TRBJ2-5; TRBD2 matches 13 bases. J was trimmed by 1 base and V by 2 bases; bases with no gene match: 7. This CDR3 region has 18 residues. Germline lookup yields CDR1 SNHLY and CDR2 FYNNEI. The CDR3 here is CASSEIGLAGVGQETQYF. Here the CDR3 DNA reads TGTGCCAGCAGTGAAATCGGACTAGCGGGAGTCGGCCAAGAGACCCAGTACTTC.

The chain combines TRBV19 with TRBJ1-4; TRBD1 is a possible D gene (5 bases). V was clipped by 8 bases and J by 8 bases, with 21 bases between them. The germline CDR1 and CDR2 sequences are LNHDA and SQIVND (reference sequence). This CDR3 contains 15 residues. The CDR3 DNA reads TGTGCCAGTGAGTCCCAAAGGGGTTATGGAGAAAAACTGTTTTTT. Its translation is CASESQRGYGEKLFF. Full variable domain (missing parts from reference TRBV19 and TRBJ1-4): DGGITQSPKYLFRKEGQNVTLSCEQNLNHDAMYWYRQDPGQGLRLIYYSQIVNDFQKGDIAEGYSVSREKKESFPLTVTSAQKNPTAFYLCASESQRGYGEKLFFGSGTQLSVL.

V and J are TRBV5-4 and TRBJ2-5; tentative D call: TRBD1 (6 bases). The CDR3 covers 16 residues. Germline values: CDR1 SGHNT, CDR2 YYREEE (reference sequence). Trimming left V 1 base short and J 1 base short, with 14 bases between. The CDR3: CASSLNAGDIQETQYF. DNA for the CDR3: TGTGCCAGCAGCTTGAATGCAGGGGATATCCAAGAGACCCAGTACTTC.

This clone was observed a single time. V is TRBV7-2 and J is TRBJ2-3; D is unresolved. The germline V and J ends were trimmed by 2 bases and 5 bases, with 14 bases remaining between them. Germline V gene data show CDR1 as SGHTA and CDR2 as FQGNSA. CDR3 size: 15 residues. This chain's CDR3 is CASSLLMASGDTQYF. CDR3 in DNA: TGTGCCAGCAGCTTATTGATGGCATCGGGAGATACGCAGTATTTT.